Shown below are 22 T cell receptor beta chains from a single sample sequenced in a study of blood T cell repertoires in COVID-19. Here immunoSEQ multiplex PCR was the method, and the copy in TCRdb shows in-frame clones only, minus some. This sample yields fewer than 180,000 clones, of which approximately 84% are seen a single time; more than 2% belongs to the top ten. The sequencing sample was made of peripheral blood. Source of these receptors: a man aged 70 or older with acute or convalescent COVID-19.

This clone showed up just a few times. The genes are TRBV18 and TRBJ2-3; 7 bases are shared with TRBD1. Germline V gene data show CDR1 as KGHSH and CDR2 as LQKENI. This CDR3 region has 15 residues. J gave up 1 base and V 3 bases, and 4 bases lay outside the gene matches. The CDR3 region is CASSPPGQGTDTQYF. CDR3 in DNA: TGTGCCAGCTCACCCCCCGGACAGGGCACAGATACGCAGTATTTT.

To note about this clone: This same CDR3 is encoded by further DNA sequences in the sample. This chain links TRBV18 with TRBJ1-5; D gene ambiguous. Trimming pared 1 base from V and 5 bases from J, leaving 6 bases between. The CDR3 runs to 13 residues. Germline V CDR1 and CDR2: KGHSH, LQKENI. The CDR3 DNA sequence: TGTGCCAGCTCACCACAGGGAGATCAGCCCCAGCATTTT. Translated: CASSPQGDQPQHF.

The chain carries TRBV3-1 (or the pseudogene TRBV3-2) and TRBJ2-7; 10 positions agree with TRBD1. Germline CDR1 is LGHDT and CDR2 is YNNKEL (reference sequence). V lost 4 bases, J lost 5 bases, and 5 bases stayed unmatched. The CDR3 spans 14 residues. The CDR3 bases are TGTGCCAGCAGCCGGGGGGACAGGGGCGACGAGCAGTACTTC. It codes for CASSRGDRGDEQYF.

V usage is TRBV6-6 and J usage is TRBJ2-3; the match to TRBD1 covers 7 bases. Trimming at V came to 6 bases and at J to 1 base, leaving 4 bases not matched to a gene. Per the germline V gene, CDR1 is MNHNY and CDR2 is SVGAGI (reference sequence). CDR3 length equals 14 residues. The CDR3: CASRRQGRTDTQYF. As DNA, the CDR3 is TGTGCCAGCAGAAGACAGGGACGCACAGATACGCAGTATTTT.

The table lists this clone with a count of one. J is TRBJ2-1 and V is TRBV3-1 (or the pseudogene TRBV3-2); 8 positions agree with TRBD2. With V trimmed by 0 bases and J by 3 bases, 7 bases remained unmatched. Germline V gene sequence: CDR1 LGHDT, CDR2 YNNKEL (reference sequence). This CDR3 contains 17 residues. This chain's CDR3 is CASSQDVAGGLYNEQFF. DNA for the CDR3: TGTGCCAGCAGCCAAGATGTGGCGGGGGGCCTCTACAATGAGCAGTTCTTC.

This sequence joins TRBV19 and TRBJ2-3, with D possibly TRBD1 on 5 matching bases. V lost 4 bases and J lost 4, with 21 bases in between. Germline V gives CDR1 LNHDA, CDR2 SQIVND (reference sequence). The CDR3 extends over 17 amino acids. This CDR3 reads CASSKGQGTPGADTQYF. The CDR3 DNA sequence: TGTGCCAGTAGTAAGGGGCAGGGAACCCCAGGAGCAGATACGCAGTATTTT.

V and J are TRBV5-6 and TRBJ1-4; the D gene is possibly TRBD1 (5 bases). The CDR3 runs 16 residues. Germline V gene lookup returns CDR1 SGHDT and CDR2 YYEEEE. Deletions cut 0 bases from V and 3 bases from J, with 12 bases between. The CDR3 is CASSLAGGTSNEKLFF. The CDR3 nucleotides are TGTGCCAGCAGCTTGGCCGGGGGAACTTCTAATGAAAAACTGTTTTTT.

J is TRBJ2-1 and V is TRBV6-5; maybe TRBD2 (6 bases). The CDR3 is 14 residues long. CDR1 and CDR2 (germline): MNHEY, SVGAGI. Trimming left V 4 bases short and J 7 bases short, with 14 bases between. For the CDR3, the DNA is TGTGCCAGCAGTTCCCTGGGGGGTCGGAATGAGCAGTTCTTC. Amino acid sequence: CASSSLGGRNEQFF.

The chain uses TRBV27 and TRBJ2-6; tentative D call: TRBD2 (5 bases). This CDR3 has 16 residues. The V end lost 8 bases, the J end lost 1 base, and 15 bases lay between the germline ends. Per germline, CDR1 MNHEY and CDR2 SMNVEV (reference sequence). CDR3: CASRGNLKSGANVLTF. For the CDR3, the DNA is TGTGCCAGCCGAGGGAATCTGAAATCTGGGGCCAACGTCCTGACTTTC.

CDR3 coding DNA: TGTGCCAGCAGCCGGGGGGAATCTGGAAACACCATATATTTT. Translation: CASSRGESGNTIYF. The chain couples TRBV3-1 (or the pseudogene TRBV3-2) to TRBJ1-3; a possible D gene is TRBD1 (5 bases). Germline V gene sequence: CDR1 LGHDT, CDR2 YNNKEL (reference sequence). The CDR3 has 14 amino acids. Trimming stripped 4 bases from V and 1 base from J, with 8 bases between.

The chain uses TRBV5-6 and TRBJ1-6; 8 bases line up with TRBD1. The trim removed 4 bases at V and 9 bases at J, leaving 6 bases unmatched. The length of the CDR3 is 14 residues. In germline, CDR1 is SGHDT, CDR2 YYEEEE. CDR3 in amino acids: CASSQWTGSSPLHF. The DNA for the CDR3 is TGTGCCAGCAGCCAGTGGACAGGGTCTTCACCCCTCCACTTT.

The chain recombines TRBV3-1 (or the pseudogene TRBV3-2) with TRBJ1-5; tentatively, D is TRBD1 (5 bases). The CDR3 has 16 amino acids. With 4 bases removed from V and 2 bases from J, the gap between germline ends came to 15 bases. Germline V lookup: CDR1 LGHDT, CDR2 YNNKEL (reference sequence). CDR3 in amino acids: CASSPGTTGRNQPQHF. The CDR3 region has the DNA TGTGCCAGCAGCCCAGGTACTACAGGTCGCAATCAGCCCCAGCATTTT.

The chain combines TRBV7-9 with TRBJ2-2, with a possible D match to TRBD1 (5 bases). The CDR3 consists of 17 residues. Germline V CDR1 and CDR2: SEHNR, FQNEAQ (reference sequence). Trimming removed 5 bases at V and 1 base at J, with 17 bases between. CDR3 sequence: CASSHPPGQGNTGELFF. As DNA, the CDR3 is TGTGCCAGCAGCCACCCACCAGGGCAGGGGAACACCGGGGAGCTGTTTTTT.

V and J are TRBV24-1 and TRBJ1-1; D call uncertain. This CDR3 comprises 13 residues. V shed 4 bases and J shed 2 bases, with 7 bases lying between them. Germline lookup yields CDR1 KGHDR and CDR2 SFDVKD. The CDR3 protein is CATSDPTNTEAFF. CDR3 bases: TGTGCCACCAGTGACCCGACAAACACTGAAGCTTTCTTT.

The chain recombines TRBV6-4 with TRBJ1-2, with 7 bases aligning to TRBD1. This CDR3 is 16 amino acids long. Germline V gives CDR1 MRHNA, CDR2 SNTAGT. Unmatched junction bases numbered 8, after V lost 0 bases and J lost 4 bases. The chain's CDR3 is CASSDSRDRVAYGYTF. In DNA, the CDR3 is TGTGCCAGCAGTGACTCGAGAGACAGGGTGGCCTATGGCTACACCTTC.

The rearrangement uses TRBV6-5 and TRBJ1-3, with D perhaps TRBD1 (5 bases). Germline assignment: CDR1 MNHEY and CDR2 SVGAGI. CDR3 size: 16 residues. Trimming stripped 0 bases from V and 1 base from J, with 10 bases between. CDR3 bases: TGTGCCAGCAGTTACTCGATGGACACTTCTGGAAACACCATATATTTT. This encodes CASSYSMDTSGNTIYF.

The chain combines TRBV28 with TRBJ2-1; 10 nucleotides align to TRBD1. CDR3 length: 19 residues. V lost 3 bases and J lost 5; bases outside the gene matches: 16. Germline V lookup: CDR1 MDHEN, CDR2 SYDVKM. The CDR3 loop reads CASSLRTGGSGLGNNEQFF. CDR3 DNA sequence: TGTGCCAGCAGTTTGAGGACAGGGGGATCGGGGCTCGGAAACAATGAGCAGTTCTTC.

This rearrangement joins TRBV7-9 to TRBJ1-2, with D tentatively TRBD1 (6 bases). This CDR3 is built from 15 residues. Trimming shortened V by 1 base and J by 3 bases, and 12 bases separated the two germline ends. Germline-derived CDR1 and CDR2 are SEHNR and FQNEAQ (reference sequence). The CDR3 here is CASSLGAGDYYGYTF. As DNA, the CDR3 is TGTGCCAGCAGCTTAGGGGCAGGGGATTACTATGGCTACACCTTC.

This clone was detected only once. This sequence joins TRBV5-1 and TRBJ1-3, with D uncertain. Germline CDR1 is SGHRS and CDR2 is YFSETQ. This CDR3 comprises 17 residues. Trimming removed 0 bases at V and 0 bases at J, with 13 bases between. CDR3 DNA: TGCGCCAGCAGCTTGGCCGTTGGGAGTTTCTCTGGAAACACCATATATTTT. Translation gives CASSLAVGSFSGNTIYF.

This chain connects TRBV7-9 to TRBJ1-2, with D hard to call. This CDR3 has 13 residues. Between the trimmed V and J ends, which lost 1 base and 5 bases, there was a span of 8 bases. CDR1 is SEHNR and CDR2 is FQNEAQ in the germline V gene (reference sequence). CDR3 loop: CASSLVSTYGYTF. In DNA form, the CDR3 reads TGTGCCAGCAGCTTAGTCTCGACTTATGGCTACACCTTC.

The chain employs TRBV28 and TRBJ1-1, with no clear D. V lost 1 base to trimming and J lost 11 bases, with 17 bases between them. The CDR3 is made up of 14 amino acids. Per germline, CDR1 MDHEN and CDR2 SYDVKM. As DNA, the CDR3 is TGTGCCAGCAGTTTATTTGGACCGACCTCGGGGGCTTTCTTT. Translating it yields CASSLFGPTSGAFF.

V gene TRBV12-3 or TRBV12-4 combines with J gene TRBJ1-6; no clear D. This CDR3 is built from 11 residues. V dropped 5 bases and J dropped 12 bases, with 8 bases sitting between them. CDR3 residues: CASSSGVPLHF. Written as DNA, the CDR3 is TGTGCCAGCAGTAGCGGAGTACCCCTCCACTTT.